This T cell receptor (beta chain) was documented in a study of shared clonotypes between healthy human individuals. V lost 4 bases to trimming and J lost 10 bases, with 20 bases between them. From germline, CDR1 is SGHTA and CDR2 FQGTGA. The CDR3 is 15 residues long. A single count supports this clone. TCRdb keeps only in-frame clones here, not all; method: immunoSEQ multiplex PCR. The table lists 600,000 to 750,000 clones, roughly 87% of them singletons. Source material: memory CD8+ T cells from PBMCs. The sample's subset: CD45RO+ cells pooled with CCR7-negative TemRA cells. The gene calls are TRBV7-3 and TRBJ2-1; a possible D gene is TRBD2 (5 bases). The clonotype comes from a man aged 18 to 30 in good health. Some clones in this sample may be carry-over from other donors' samples. The CDR3 coding sequence is TGTGCCAGCAGCTCCCGAGGGTCGGCGATTCGGGAGCAGTTCTTC. It codes for CASSSRGSAIREQFF.